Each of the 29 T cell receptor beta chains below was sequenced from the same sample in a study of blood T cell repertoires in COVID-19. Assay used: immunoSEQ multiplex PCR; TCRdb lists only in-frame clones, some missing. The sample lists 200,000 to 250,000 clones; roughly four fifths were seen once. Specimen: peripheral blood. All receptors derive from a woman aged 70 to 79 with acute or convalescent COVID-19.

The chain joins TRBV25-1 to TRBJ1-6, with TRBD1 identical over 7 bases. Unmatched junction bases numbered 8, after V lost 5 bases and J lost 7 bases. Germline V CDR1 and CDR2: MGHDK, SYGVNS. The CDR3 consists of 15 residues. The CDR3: CASSPQTGLNSPLHF. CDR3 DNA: TGTGCCAGCAGTCCACAGACAGGGCTCAATTCACCCCTCCACTTT. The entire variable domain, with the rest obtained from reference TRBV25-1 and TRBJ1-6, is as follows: EADIYQTPRYLVIGTGKKITLECSQTMGHDKMYWYQQDPGMELHLIHYSYGVNSTEKGDLSSESTVSRIRTEHFPLTLESARPSHTSQYLCASSPQTGLNSPLHFGNGTRLTVT.

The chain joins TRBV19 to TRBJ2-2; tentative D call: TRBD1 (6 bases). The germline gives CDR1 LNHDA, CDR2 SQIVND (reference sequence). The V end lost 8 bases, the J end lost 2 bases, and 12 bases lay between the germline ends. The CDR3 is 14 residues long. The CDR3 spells CASVSGTNTGELFF. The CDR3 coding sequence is TGTGCCAGTGTATCCGGGACAAACACCGGGGAGCTGTTTTTT.

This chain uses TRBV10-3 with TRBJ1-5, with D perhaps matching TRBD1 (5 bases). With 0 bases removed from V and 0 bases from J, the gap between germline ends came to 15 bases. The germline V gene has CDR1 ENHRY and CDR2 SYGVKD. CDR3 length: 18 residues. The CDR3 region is CAISESRETSISNQPQHF. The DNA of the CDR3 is TGTGCCATCAGTGAGTCCAGGGAAACATCCATTAGCAATCAGCCCCAGCATTTT.

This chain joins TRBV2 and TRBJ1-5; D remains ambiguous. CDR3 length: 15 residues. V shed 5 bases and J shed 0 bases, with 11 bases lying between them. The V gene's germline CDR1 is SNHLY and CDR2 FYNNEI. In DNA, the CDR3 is TGTGCCAGCAGTAATAGACTTAATAGCAATCAGCCCCAGCATTTT. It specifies CASSNRLNSNQPQHF.

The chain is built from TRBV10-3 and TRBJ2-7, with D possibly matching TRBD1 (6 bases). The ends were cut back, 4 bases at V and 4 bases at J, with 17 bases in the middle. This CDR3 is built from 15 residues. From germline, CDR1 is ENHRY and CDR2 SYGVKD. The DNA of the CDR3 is TGTGCCATCAGTGGTCGGTCACAGGGAAGGTACGAGCAGTACTTC. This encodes CAISGRSQGRYEQYF.

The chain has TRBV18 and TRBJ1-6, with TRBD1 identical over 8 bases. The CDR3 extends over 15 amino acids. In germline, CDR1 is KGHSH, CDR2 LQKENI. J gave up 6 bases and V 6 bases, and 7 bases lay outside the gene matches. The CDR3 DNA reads TGTGCCAGCTCGCAGGGGGCAGCTATTAATTCACCCCTCCACTTT. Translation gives CASSQGAAINSPLHF. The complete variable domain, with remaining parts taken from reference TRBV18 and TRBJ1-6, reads NAGVMQNPRHLVRRRGQEARLRCSPMKGHSHVYWYRQLPEEGLKFMVYLQKENIIDESGMPKERFSAEFPKEGPSILRIQQVVRGDSAAYFCASSQGAAINSPLHFGNGTRLTVT.

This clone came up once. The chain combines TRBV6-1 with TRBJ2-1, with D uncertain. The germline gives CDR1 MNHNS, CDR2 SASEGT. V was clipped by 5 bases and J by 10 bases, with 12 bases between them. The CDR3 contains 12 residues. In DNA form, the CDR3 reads TGTGCCAGCAGTCTGACTGGTAACGAGCAGTTCTTC. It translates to CASSLTGNEQFF.

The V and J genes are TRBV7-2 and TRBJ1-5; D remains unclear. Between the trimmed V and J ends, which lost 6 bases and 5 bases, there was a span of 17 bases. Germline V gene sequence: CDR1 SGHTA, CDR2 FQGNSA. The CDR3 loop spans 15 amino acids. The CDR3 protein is CASSSSWTFDQPQHF. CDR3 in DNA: TGTGCCAGCAGTTCTTCTTGGACTTTTGATCAGCCCCAGCATTTT.

The CDR3 DNA reads as TGTGCCAGCAGCTTAGCGTCGGGGGTAGGATATGGCTACACCTTC. Translated, it gives CASSLASGVGYGYTF. The chain links TRBV7-2 to TRBJ1-2; D perhaps matches TRBD1 (5 bases). Germline CDR1 SGHTA, CDR2 FQGNSA. V lost 0 bases, J lost 5 bases, and 13 bases lay in between. The CDR3 sequence is 15 residues long.

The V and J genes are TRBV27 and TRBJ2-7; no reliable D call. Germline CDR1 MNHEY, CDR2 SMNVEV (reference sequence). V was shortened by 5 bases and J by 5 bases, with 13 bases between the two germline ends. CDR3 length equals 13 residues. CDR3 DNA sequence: TGTGCCAGCAGTCCTCTACTAAATGACGAGCAGTACTTC. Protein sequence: CASSPLLNDEQYF.

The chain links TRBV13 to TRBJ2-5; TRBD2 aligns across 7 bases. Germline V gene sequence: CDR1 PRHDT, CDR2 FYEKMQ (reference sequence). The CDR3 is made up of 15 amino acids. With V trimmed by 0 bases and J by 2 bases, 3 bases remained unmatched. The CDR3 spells CASSLGAGRQETQYF. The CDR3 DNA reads TGTGCCAGCAGCTTAGGAGCGGGGAGGCAAGAGACCCAGTACTTC.

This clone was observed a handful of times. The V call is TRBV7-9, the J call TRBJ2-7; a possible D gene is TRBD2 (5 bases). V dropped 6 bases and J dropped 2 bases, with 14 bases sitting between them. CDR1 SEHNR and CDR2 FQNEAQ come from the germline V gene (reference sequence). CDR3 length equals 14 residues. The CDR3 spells CASREFEGTYEQYF. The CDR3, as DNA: TGTGCCAGCAGAGAGTTTGAGGGAACCTACGAGCAGTACTTC.

The CDR3: CASRGHGTDTQYF. The CDR3 DNA follows: TGCGCCAGCAGGGGGCATGGCACAGATACGCAGTATTTT. This chain links TRBV5-1 with TRBJ2-3; D possibly corresponds to TRBD1 (5 bases). Trimming stripped 5 bases from V and 1 base from J, with 8 bases between. The CDR3 is 13 amino acids. Germline CDR1 is SGHRS and CDR2 is YFSETQ.

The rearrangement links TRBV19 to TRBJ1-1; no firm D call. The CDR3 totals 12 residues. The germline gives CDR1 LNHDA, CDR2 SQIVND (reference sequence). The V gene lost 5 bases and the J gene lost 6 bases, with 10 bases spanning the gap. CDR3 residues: CASSVPHSEAFF. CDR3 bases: TGTGCCAGTAGTGTACCACATTCTGAAGCTTTCTTT. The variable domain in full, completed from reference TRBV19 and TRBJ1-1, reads DGGITQSPKYLFRKEGQNVTLSCEQNLNHDAMYWYRQDPGQGLRLIYYSQIVNDFQKGDIAEGYSVSREKKESFPLTVTSAQKNPTAFYLCASSVPHSEAFFGQGTRLTVV.

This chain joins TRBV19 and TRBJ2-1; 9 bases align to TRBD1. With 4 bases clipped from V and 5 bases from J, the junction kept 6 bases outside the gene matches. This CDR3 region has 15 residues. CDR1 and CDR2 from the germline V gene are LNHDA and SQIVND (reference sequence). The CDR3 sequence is CASSRGTGNNNEQFF. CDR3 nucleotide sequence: TGTGCCAGTAGTAGGGGGACAGGGAATAACAATGAGCAGTTCTTC.

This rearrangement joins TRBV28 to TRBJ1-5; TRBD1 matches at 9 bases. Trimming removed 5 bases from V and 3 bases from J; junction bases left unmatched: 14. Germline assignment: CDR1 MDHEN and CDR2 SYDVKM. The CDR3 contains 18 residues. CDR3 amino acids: CASSLDLGTGNINQPQHF. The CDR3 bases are TGTGCCAGCAGTCTAGACCTTGGGACAGGGAACATCAATCAGCCCCAGCATTTT.

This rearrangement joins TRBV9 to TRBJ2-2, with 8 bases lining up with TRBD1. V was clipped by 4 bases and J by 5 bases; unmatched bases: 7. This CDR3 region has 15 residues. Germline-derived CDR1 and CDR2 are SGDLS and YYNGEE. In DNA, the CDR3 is TGTGCCAGCAGCCCTCGTCACAGGGGGACCGGGGAGCTGTTTTTT. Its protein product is CASSPRHRGTGELFF.

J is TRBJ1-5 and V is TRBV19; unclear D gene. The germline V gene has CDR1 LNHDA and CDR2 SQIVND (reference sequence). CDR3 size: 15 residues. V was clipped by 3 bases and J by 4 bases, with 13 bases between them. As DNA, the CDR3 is TGTGCCAGTAGTATGGTGAGGGTTGGGAATCAGCCCCAGCATTTT. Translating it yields CASSMVRVGNQPQHF.

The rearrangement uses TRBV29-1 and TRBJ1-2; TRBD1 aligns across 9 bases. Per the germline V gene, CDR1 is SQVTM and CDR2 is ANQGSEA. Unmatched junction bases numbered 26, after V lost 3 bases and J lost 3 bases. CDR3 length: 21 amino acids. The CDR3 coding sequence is TGCAGCGTTGATCGTCCGTTGGGAAACTCGCGGACAGGGGCGAACGACTATGGCTACACCTTC. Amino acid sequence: CSVDRPLGNSRTGANDYGYTF.

CDR3 sequence reads: CASSIRTGPTDTQYF. The CDR3 DNA is TGTGCCAGTAGTATACGGACAGGGCCCACAGATACGCAGTATTTT. The chain links TRBV19 to TRBJ2-3, with 8 bases lining up with TRBD1. Trimming at V came to 2 bases and at J to 2 bases, leaving 3 bases not matched to a gene. This CDR3 contains 15 residues. CDR1 is LNHDA and CDR2 is SQIVND in the germline V gene (reference sequence).

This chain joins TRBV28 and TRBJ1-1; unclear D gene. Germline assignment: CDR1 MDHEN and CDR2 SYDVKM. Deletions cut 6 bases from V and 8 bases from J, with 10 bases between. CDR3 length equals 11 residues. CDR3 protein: CASSLIREAFF. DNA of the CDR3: TGTGCCAGCAGCTTGATTAGAGAAGCTTTCTTT.

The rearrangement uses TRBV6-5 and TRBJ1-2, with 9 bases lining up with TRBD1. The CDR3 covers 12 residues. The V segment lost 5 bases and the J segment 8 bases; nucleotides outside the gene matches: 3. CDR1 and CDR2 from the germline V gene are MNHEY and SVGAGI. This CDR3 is CASSRDRAGYTF. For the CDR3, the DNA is TGTGCCAGCAGTCGGGACAGGGCCGGCTACACCTTC.

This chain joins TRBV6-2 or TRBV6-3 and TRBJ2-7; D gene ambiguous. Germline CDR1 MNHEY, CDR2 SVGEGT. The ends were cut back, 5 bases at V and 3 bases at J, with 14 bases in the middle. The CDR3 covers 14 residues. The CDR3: CASSPETRNYEQYF. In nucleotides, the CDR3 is TGTGCCAGCAGTCCCGAGACACGGAACTACGAGCAGTACTTC.

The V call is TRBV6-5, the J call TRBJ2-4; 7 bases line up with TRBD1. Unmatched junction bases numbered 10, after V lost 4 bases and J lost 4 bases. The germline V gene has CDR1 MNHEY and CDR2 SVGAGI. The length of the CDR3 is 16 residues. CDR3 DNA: TGTGCCAGCAGTTCCCTCGACAGGGTTTTGAAAAACATTCAGTACTTC. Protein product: CASSSLDRVLKNIQYF.

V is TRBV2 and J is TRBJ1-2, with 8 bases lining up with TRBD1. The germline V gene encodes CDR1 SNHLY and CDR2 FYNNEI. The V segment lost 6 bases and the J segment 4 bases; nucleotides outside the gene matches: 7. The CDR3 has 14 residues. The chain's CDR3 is CASRLRGRGYGYTF. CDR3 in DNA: TGTGCCAGCAGACTCAGGGGGCGCGGCTATGGCTACACCTTC.

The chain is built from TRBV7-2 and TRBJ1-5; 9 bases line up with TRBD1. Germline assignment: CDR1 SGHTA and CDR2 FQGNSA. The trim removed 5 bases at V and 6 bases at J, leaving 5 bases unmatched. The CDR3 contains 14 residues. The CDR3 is CASSPDRGSQPQHF. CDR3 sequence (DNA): TGTGCCAGCAGCCCGGACAGGGGAAGTCAGCCCCAGCATTTT.

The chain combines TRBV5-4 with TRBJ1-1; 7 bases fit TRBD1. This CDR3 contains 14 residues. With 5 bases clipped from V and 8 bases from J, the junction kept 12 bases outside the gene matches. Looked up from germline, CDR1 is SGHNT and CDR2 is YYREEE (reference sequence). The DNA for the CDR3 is TGTGCCAGCAGACATACCGGACAGGCCTCGGAAGCTTTCTTT. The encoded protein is CASRHTGQASEAFF.

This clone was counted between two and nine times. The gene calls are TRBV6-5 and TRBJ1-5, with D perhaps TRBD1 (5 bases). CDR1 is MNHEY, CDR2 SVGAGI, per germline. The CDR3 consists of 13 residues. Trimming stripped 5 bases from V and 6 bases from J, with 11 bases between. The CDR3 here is CASSHGGGQPQHF. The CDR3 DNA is TGTGCCAGCAGTCACGGGGGGGGTCAGCCCCAGCATTTT.

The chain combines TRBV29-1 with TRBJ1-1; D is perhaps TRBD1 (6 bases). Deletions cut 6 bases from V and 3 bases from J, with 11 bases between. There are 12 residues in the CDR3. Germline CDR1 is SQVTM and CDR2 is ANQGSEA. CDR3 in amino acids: CSVKGVYTEAFF. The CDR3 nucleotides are TGCAGCGTCAAGGGGGTTTACACTGAAGCTTTCTTT.